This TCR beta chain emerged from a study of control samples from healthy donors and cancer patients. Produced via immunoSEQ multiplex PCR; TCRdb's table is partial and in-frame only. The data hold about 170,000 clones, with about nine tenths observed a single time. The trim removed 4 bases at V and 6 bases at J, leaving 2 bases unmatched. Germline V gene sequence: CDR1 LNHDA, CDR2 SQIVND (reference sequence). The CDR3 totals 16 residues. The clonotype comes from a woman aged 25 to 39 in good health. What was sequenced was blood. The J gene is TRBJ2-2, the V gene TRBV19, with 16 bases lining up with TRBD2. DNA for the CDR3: TGTGCCAGTAGTACCGGGACTAGCGGGAGGGCCGGGGAGCTGTTTTTT. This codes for CASSTGTSGRAGELFF.